This record looks at one T cell receptor (beta chain) sequence and its context. Its matching antigen is unknown. The CDR3 length is 14 residues. Between the trimmed V and J ends, which lost 0 bases and 13 bases, there was a span of 16 bases. CDR1 is SGHDT and CDR2 is YYEEEE in the germline V gene. The sample belongs to a study of radiation and T cells in renal cell carcinoma. Study-wide points: Top tumor clonotypes rose in blood 2 weeks post-radiation, then contracted.

The treatment is: 15 Gy SBRT to primary tumor, nephrectomy 4 weeks later. The assay was immunoSEQ multiplex PCR, and TCRdb's table has in-frame clones only and misses some. The profile shows about 20,000 clones, 50% to 65% of them singletons. The receptor was derived from a woman in her 70s with renal cell carcinoma. The material sequenced was tumor tissue, taken from a patient whose treatment included radiotherapy and nephrectomy. The chain couples TRBV5-6 to TRBJ1-4; no definite D call. CDR3 nucleotide sequence: TGTGCCAGCAGCTTGGGGACCGTGTTTGAGGGACTGTTTTTT. Amino acid sequence: CASSLGTVFEGLFF. Full variable domain (missing parts from reference TRBV5-6 and TRBJ1-4): DAGVTQSPTHLIKTRGQQVTLRCSPKSGHDTVSWYQQALGQGPQFIFQYYEEEERQRGNFPDRFSGHQFPNYSSELNVNALLLGDSALYLCASSLGTVFEGLFFGSGTQLSVL.